This is a list of T cell receptor beta chains from one sample in a study of graft-versus-host responses after intestinal transplantation. Sequencing used immunoSEQ multiplex PCR; TCRdb keeps in-frame clones, though not all of them. The data contain about 35,000 clones, around 94% of them seen just once; the ten biggest clones take up about 0.8%. The sample in question was PBMCs, obtained 16 days after intestinal transplant. These receptors all come from a human patient who received an intestinal transplant, so some T cells may come from the graft donor. CDR3s include the opening cysteine and the closing phenylalanine or tryptophan. The order of the fields is clone size, D gene, J gene, V gene, CDR3 protein, CDR3 DNA. D genes are given only for firm matches. Rows may omit the clone size; those that give it use once, few, many or a size class.

NA | TRBD1 | TRBJ1-4 | TRBV7-2 | CASSPSGGAGEKLFF | TGTGCCAGCAGCCCCTCAGGGGGCGCCGGTGAAAAACTGTTTTTT
NA | NA | TRBJ2-1 | TRBV6-5 | CASSPSYNEQFF | TGTGCCAGCAGTCCCTCCTACAATGAGCAGTTCTTC
NA | TRBD2 | TRBJ2-1 | TRBV15 | CATSRGGLAGGPNNEQFF | TGTGCCACCAGCAGAGGCGGACTAGCGGGAGGGCCTAACAATGAGCAGTTCTTC
NA | NA | TRBJ2-7 | TRBV28 | CASTRGPYEQYF | TGTGCCAGCACACGGGGGCCCTACGAGCAGTACTTC
NA | TRBD1 | TRBJ2-7 | TRBV4-1 | CASSQDNRGPPSYEQYF | TGCGCCAGCAGCCAAGATAACAGGGGGCCCCCCTCCTACGAGCAGTACTTC
NA | NA | TRBJ1-3 | TRBV6-5 | CASSYSSRAGNTIYF | TGTGCCAGCAGTTACTCGTCCAGGGCTGGAAACACCATATATTTT
once | NA | TRBJ2-1 | TRBV6-5 | CASSWSRSNEQFF | TGTGCCAGCAGTTGGTCAAGGTCCAATGAGCAGTTCTTC
NA | TRBD1 | TRBJ1-4 | TRBV5-1 | CASSGTGDTNEKLFF | TGCGCCAGCAGCGGGACAGGAGATACTAATGAAAAACTGTTTTTT
NA | NA | TRBJ2-3 | TRBV9 | CASSVDGSITDTQYF | TGTGCCAGCAGCGTAGACGGGAGTATTACAGATACGCAGTATTTT
NA | NA | TRBJ2-1 | TRBV28 | CASSADSYNEQFF | TGTGCCAGCAGTGCGGACTCCTACAATGAGCAGTTCTTC
NA | TRBD2 | TRBJ2-1 | TRBV4-2 | CASSRDPGTSSYNEQFF | TGTGCCAGCAGCCGAGACCCCGGGACTAGCTCCTACAATGAGCAGTTCTTC
NA | TRBD2 | TRBJ2-7 | TRBV15 | CATSVSSGRYEQYF | TGTGCCACCAGCGTAAGTAGCGGGAGATACGAGCAGTACTTC
NA | NA | TRBJ2-7 | TRBV29-1 | CSVELPTIYEQYF | TGCAGCGTTGAATTGCCCACCATCTACGAGCAGTACTTC
NA | TRBD1 | TRBJ1-5 | TRBV7-8 | CASSLYRGGRQPQHF | TGTGCCAGCAGCTTATACAGGGGGGGACGACAGCCCCAGCATTTT
NA | TRBD2 | TRBJ2-7 | TRBV9 | CASSIHEGLAGDEQYF | TGTGCCAGCAGCATCCACGAAGGACTAGCGGGAGACGAGCAGTACTTC
NA | TRBD2 | TRBJ2-1 | TRBV4-1 | CASSQDPGGDSDNEQFF | TGCGCCAGCAGCCAAGATCCCGGGGGGGACTCAGACAATGAGCAGTTCTTC
NA | NA | TRBJ1-5 | TRBV10-3 | CAISSQGLRAAANQPQHF | TGTGCCATCAGTTCTCAGGGTCTACGTGCGGCTGCCAATCAGCCCCAGCATTTT
NA | NA | TRBJ1-3 | TRBV19 | CASEVAGAFGNTIYF | TGTGCCAGTGAGGTCGCAGGGGCCTTCGGAAACACCATATATTTT
NA | TRBD2 | TRBJ2-1 | TRBV19 | CASSTASGPSYNEQFF | TGTGCCAGTAGTACCGCTAGCGGTCCCTCCTACAATGAGCAGTTCTTC
NA | TRBD1 | TRBJ2-2 | TRBV27 | CASSFTGTGGTGELFF | TGTGCCAGCAGTTTTACAGGGACAGGGGGCACCGGGGAGCTGTTTTTT
NA | NA | TRBJ2-2 | TRBV11-3 | CASSLTITNTGELFF | TGTGCCAGCAGCTTAACAATCACGAACACCGGGGAGCTGTTTTTT
NA | TRBD2 | TRBJ2-1 | TRBV27 | CASSLATSGNNEQFF | TGTGCCAGCAGTCTCGCGACTAGCGGAAACAATGAGCAGTTCTTC
NA | TRBD1 | TRBJ2-7 | TRBV19 | CASMDRATYEQYF | TGTGCCAGTATGGACAGGGCGACCTACGAGCAGTACTTC
once | NA | TRBJ2-5 | TRBV5-8 | CASSLASAGQTQYF | TGTGCCAGCAGCTTGGCATCTGCAGGGCAGACCCAGTACTTC
NA | TRBD2 | TRBJ2-4 | TRBV30 | CAWSSGIAKNIQYF | TGTGCCTGGAGTAGCGGGATCGCCAAAAACATTCAGTACTTC
NA | TRBD1 | TRBJ2-7 | TRBV11-2 | CASSFWTGDNYEQYF | TGTGCCAGCAGCTTTTGGACAGGGGATAATTACGAGCAGTACTTC
NA | NA | TRBJ1-1 | TRBV14 | CASSRSNPGPKEAFF | TGTGCCAGCAGCCGGTCTAACCCTGGGCCGAAAGAAGCTTTCTTT
NA | NA | TRBJ1-3 | TRBV6-1 | CASLSPGPGNTIYF | TGTGCCAGCCTTTCCCCGGGGCCTGGAAACACCATATATTTT
NA | NA | TRBJ2-7 | TRBV28 | CASRSDPAYEQYF | TGTGCCAGCAGGTCGGATCCAGCCTACGAGCAGTACTTC
NA | TRBD2 | TRBJ2-7 | TRBV19 | CASSMGLAATSYEQYF | TGTGCCAGTAGTATGGGACTAGCGGCCACCTCCTACGAGCAGTACTTC
NA | TRBD2 | TRBJ2-1 | TRBV4-1 | CASSQEEGGSSYNEQFF | TGCGCCAGCAGCCAAGAGGAAGGCGGGAGCTCCTACAATGAGCAGTTCTTC
NA | NA | TRBJ1-2 | TRBV19 | CASSRSLGGADGYTF | TGTGCCAGTAGCCGATCCCTGGGGGGGGCGGATGGCTACACCTTC
NA | TRBD2 | TRBJ2-1 | TRBV19 | CASSRTSEPGTDNEQFF | TGTGCCAGTAGTAGGACTAGCGAACCAGGTACGGACAATGAGCAGTTCTTC
NA | NA | TRBJ2-1 | TRBV25-1 | CAAGGNEQFF | TGTGCCGCAGGGGGGAATGAGCAGTTCTTC
NA | TRBD1 | TRBJ2-2 | TRBV7-8 | CASSGDRGKTGELFF | TGTGCCAGCAGCGGAGACAGGGGTAAAACCGGGGAGCTGTTTTTT
once | NA | TRBJ2-1 | TRBV5-1 | CASSVKLAYNEQFF | TGCGCCAGCAGCGTGAAACTAGCCTACAATGAGCAGTTCTTC
once | TRBD1 | TRBJ2-7 | TRBV5-1 | CASSLHIRDRAYEQYF | TGCGCCAGCAGCTTGCACATCCGGGACAGGGCCTACGAGCAGTACTTC
NA | NA | TRBJ2-7 | TRBV11-2 | CASSLIKGSYEQYF | TGTGCCAGCAGCTTAATAAAGGGTTCCTACGAGCAGTACTTC
NA | NA | TRBJ1-5 | TRBV28 | CASTHLVRGASNQPQHF | TGTGCCAGCACCCACCTGGTGCGAGGGGCGAGCAATCAGCCCCAGCATTTT
NA | TRBD2 | TRBJ2-7 | TRBV11-2 | CASSLVPSGTPSYEQYF | TGTGCCAGCAGCTTAGTCCCTAGCGGAACCCCATCCTACGAGCAGTACTTC
NA | NA | TRBJ2-5 | TRBV29-1 | CSVEQGHQETQYF | TGCAGCGTTGAACAGGGGCACCAAGAGACCCAGTACTTC